The present entry profiles one T cell receptor (beta chain) with its context. Clones were read by immunoSEQ multiplex PCR, and TCRdb kept only the in-frame ones, dropping some. The sample carries roughly 81,000 clones, 91% recorded once. These data come from a study of blood T cell repertoires in COVID-19. Study-wide context: Material from acute and convalescent COVID-19 was sourced from the United States, Italy and Spain. Sources were T cells, B-cell-depleted T cells, or PBMCs; the material itself was cDNA or gDNA.

V was shortened by 6 bases and J by 5 bases, with 16 bases between the two germline ends. The CDR3 runs to 14 residues. The germline V gene encodes CDR1 SNHLY and CDR2 FYNNEI. The chain employs TRBV2 and TRBJ1-1, with D unresolved. The source material was peripheral blood. The clonotype was recovered from a woman between 45 and 60 years old in a cohort sampled during active COVID-19. The CDR3 reads CASRGALGGTEAFF. The CDR3 DNA reads as TGTGCCAGCAGGGGAGCGCTGGGTGGGACTGAAGCTTTCTTT.